The subject of this entry is one TCR beta chain. The data stem from a study of blood T cell repertoires in COVID-19. Across the whole study: Sites across the United States, Italy and Spain contributed samples from acute and convalescent COVID-19. From T cells, B-cell-depleted T cells, or PBMCs came the material, which was cDNA or gDNA.

Authors' methods: From reference gene primer amplification, estimates of nucleated cell counts were derived. Sequencing used immunoSEQ multiplex PCR; TCRdb keeps in-frame clones, though not all of them. The DNA was the basis for D and trimming; V, J and clone size are from that table. Here the sample spans around 400,000 clones, around 92% being singletons. Germline V gene sequence: CDR1 MNHEY, CDR2 SMNVEV (reference sequence). The J segment lost 5 bases and the V segment lost 3 bases, leaving 8 bases of the junction unmatched. The CDR3 is 15 amino acids. The chain carries TRBV27 and TRBJ1-2; 8 bases are shared with TRBD1. The receptor comes from a man in his forties with acute or convalescent COVID-19. Sequenced input: peripheral blood. CDR3 nucleotides: TGTGCCAGCAGTTTGAAGACAGGGGTAAGGTATGGCTACACCTTC. This translates into CASSLKTGVRYGYTF.